This paragraph covers one TCR beta chain sequence. Only in-frame clones appear in the TCRdb table, and some are missing; sequencing was by immunoSEQ multiplex PCR. This repertoire shows about 96,000 clones, approximately 93% found once; its top ten account for 6.5% to 9.5%. The CDR3 spans 14 residues. V lost 5 bases, J lost 5 bases, and 7 bases stayed unmatched. CDR1 and CDR2 from the germline V gene are MDHEN and SYDVKM. The data were obtained in a study of control samples from healthy donors and cancer patients. This receptor was identified in a young man in good health. This sequence joins TRBV28 and TRBJ2-5, with 8 bases matching TRBD2. The sample taken for sequencing was blood. CDR3 region: CASSLSGSGETQYF. The CDR3 nucleotides read TGTGCCAGCAGTCTGAGCGGGAGCGGGGAGACCCAGTACTTC.